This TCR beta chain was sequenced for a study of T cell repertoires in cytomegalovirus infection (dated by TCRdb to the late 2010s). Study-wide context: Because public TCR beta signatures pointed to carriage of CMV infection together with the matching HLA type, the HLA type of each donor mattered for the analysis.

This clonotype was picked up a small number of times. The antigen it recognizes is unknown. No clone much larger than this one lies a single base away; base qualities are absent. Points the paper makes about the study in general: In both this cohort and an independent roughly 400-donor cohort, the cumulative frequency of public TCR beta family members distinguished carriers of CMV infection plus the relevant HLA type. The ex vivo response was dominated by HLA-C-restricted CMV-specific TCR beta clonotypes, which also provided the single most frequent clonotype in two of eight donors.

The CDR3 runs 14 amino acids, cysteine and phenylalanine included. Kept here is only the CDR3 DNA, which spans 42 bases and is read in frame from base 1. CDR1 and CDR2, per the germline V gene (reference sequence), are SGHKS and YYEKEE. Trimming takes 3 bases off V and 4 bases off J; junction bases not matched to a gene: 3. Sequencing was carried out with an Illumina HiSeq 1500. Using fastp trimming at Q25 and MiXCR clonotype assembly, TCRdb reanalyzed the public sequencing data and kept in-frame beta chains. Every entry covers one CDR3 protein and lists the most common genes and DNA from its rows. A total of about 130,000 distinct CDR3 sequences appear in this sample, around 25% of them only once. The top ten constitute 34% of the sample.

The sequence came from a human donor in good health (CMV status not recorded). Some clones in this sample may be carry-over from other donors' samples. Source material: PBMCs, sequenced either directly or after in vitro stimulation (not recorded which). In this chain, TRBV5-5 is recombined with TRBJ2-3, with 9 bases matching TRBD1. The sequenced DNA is TGTGCCAGCAGCTGGGACAGGGCGGCAGATACGCAGTATTTT. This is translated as CASSWDRAADTQYF.